The 4 T cell receptor beta chains below all came from one sample that was sequenced in a study of CD8 T cells in ankylosing spondylitis. TCRdb reprocessed the 5' RACE reads with MiXCR, giving one entry per CDR3 protein. Altogether about 340,000 distinct CDR3 sequences are present, 14% to 15% being singletons, with the ten largest covering roughly 1.1%. Sequenced sample: blood, either unsorted or a sorted T cell fraction (not recorded which). Source of these receptors: a male donor with ankylosing spondylitis or in good health (not recorded which).

This clonotype has a count of ten or more. The chain employs TRBV5-1 and TRBJ2-3; TRBD1 is a possible D gene (5 bases). CDR3 size: 15 residues. Trimming left V 2 bases short and J 2 bases short, with 12 bases between. Germline CDR1 and CDR2: SGHRS and YFSETQ. In nucleotides, the CDR3 is TGCGCCAGCAGCTTCAAGGGGTCCTCCACAGATACGCAGTATTTT. It codes for CASSFKGSSTDTQYF.

The J gene is TRBJ2-2, the V gene TRBV20-1; D is ambiguous. This CDR3 comprises 13 residues. The germline V gene has CDR1 DFQATT and CDR2 SNEGSKA (reference sequence). Trimming pared 4 bases from V and 0 bases from J, leaving 6 bases between. For the CDR3, the DNA is TGCAGTGCTAAGGCAGCGAACACCGGGGAGCTGTTTTTT. It translates to CSAKAANTGELFF.

V and J are TRBV7-2 and TRBJ2-3; 7 nucleotides agree with TRBD2. From germline, CDR1 is SGHTA and CDR2 FQGNSA. Losses at the gene ends were 4 bases for V and 1 base for J; bases not matched to a gene: 11. This CDR3 is built from 17 residues. The CDR3 coding sequence is TGTGCCAGCAGCTCCCGACTAGCTGCGAGTGGCACAGATACGCAGTATTTT. Residues: CASSSRLAASGTDTQYF. Using reference TRBV7-2 and TRBJ2-3 for the parts outside the CDR3, the full variable domain is GAGVSQSPSNKVTEKGKDVELRCDPISGHTALYWYRQSLGQGLEFLIYFQGNSAPDKSGLPSDRFSAERTGGSVSTLTIQRTQQEDSAVYLCASSSRLAASGTDTQYFGPGTRLTVL.

The table lists this clonotype with many counts. This sequence joins TRBV3-1 and TRBJ1-2; D unclear. This CDR3 has 12 residues. Between the trimmed V and J ends, which lost 3 bases and 4 bases, there was a span of 6 bases. The germline V gene has CDR1 LGHDT and CDR2 YNNKEL (reference sequence). CDR3 in DNA: TGTGCCAGCAGCCAGGTCTCCTATGGCTACACCTTC. Its protein is CASSQVSYGYTF.